This T cell receptor beta chain was documented in a study of vaccination and CD4 T cells after COVID-19. Overall study context: Controls had a CEFX pool, an HIV-1 Nef pool, or no peptide added.

To note about this clonotype: The target antigen is unknown.

Treatment defined: roughly 11-day PBMC culture with coronavirus spike peptide pools or control peptides (ViraFEST assay). The Oncomine TCR Beta short-read assay was applied to DNA of cultured CD4+ T cells. TCRdb itself ran the PCR reads through MiXCR, one entry per CDR3 protein. The data hold under 25,000 distinct CDR3 sequences, with about 45% observed a single time. Source material: cultured CD4+ T cells from blood. This clonotype was obtained from a human donor with COVID-19.

This CDR3 is CASFPQGDQPQHF. Written as DNA, the CDR3 is TGTGCCAGCTTTCCGCAGGGCGATCAGCCCCAGCATTTT. The V call is TRBV12-3 or TRBV12-4, the J call TRBJ1-5; D is possibly TRBD1 (5 bases). This CDR3 region has 13 residues. With 8 bases removed from V and 5 bases from J, the gap between germline ends came to 13 bases.